What follows are 7 T cell receptor beta chains derived from one specimen sequenced in a study of blood T cells in healthy people across ages. A sample-barcoded 5' primer and a J-beta primer mix were used in a second PCR of roughly 6 to 11 cycles. TCRdb re-derived calls from the 5' RACE reads in MiXCR, one entry per CDR3 protein. In the table there are about 1.1 million distinct CDR3 sequences, about two fifths of which are singletons. The sample taken for sequencing was blood. The receptors come from a man younger than 35 in good health.

The V gene is TRBV6-1, the J gene TRBJ2-1, with 8 bases identical to TRBD1. CDR1 is MNHNS and CDR2 is SASEGT in the germline V gene. The junction had 7 bases not matched to a gene; V was cut back by 7 bases and J by 8 bases. The CDR3 is made up of 13 amino acids. The CDR3 DNA follows: TGTGCCAGCATCGGACAGGGTCAAGATGAGCAGTTCTTC. Protein product: CASIGQGQDEQFF.

As concerns this clonotype: The junction does not match germline at one end; this may be a read error. V and J are TRBV29-1 and TRBJ1-1; D not certain. The CDR3 contains 10 residues. Germline values: CDR1 SQVTM, CDR2 ANQGSEA. In nucleotides, the CDR3 is TGCAGCGTTCGGAACACTGATGCTTTCTTT. Residues: CSVRNTDAFF.

This clonotype was recorded only once. V usage is TRBV6-6 and J usage is TRBJ2-5, with D perhaps TRBD1 (5 bases). Gene TRBJ2-1 matches the end of the DNA better, so the J call may be wrong. This CDR3 contains 15 residues. Germline V gene sequence: CDR1 MNHNY, CDR2 SVGAGI (reference sequence). CDR3 bases: TGTGCCAGCAGTTCAGACAAGGGGCGCAAAGAGACCCAGTTCTTC. Translating gives CASSSDKGRKETQFF.

This clonotype appeared a few times. J is TRBJ1-4 and V is TRBV20-1, with unresolved D. CDR3 length: 13 residues. Deletions cut 6 bases from V and 8 bases from J, with 16 bases between. Germline CDR1 DFQATT, CDR2 SNEGSKA (reference sequence). The CDR3 spells CSALGLETEKLFF. As DNA, the CDR3 is TGCAGTGCCCTCGGACTGGAGACGGAAAAACTGTTTTTT.

This clonotype appeared once. The chain is built from TRBV12-3 or TRBV12-4 and TRBJ2-3, with a weak D call TRBD2 (6 bases). V gave up 1 base and J gave up 2 bases, with 16 bases separating them. The CDR3 is 17 residues long. The CDR3 loop is CASSLEAGLTSTDTQYF. As DNA, the CDR3 is TGTGCCAGCAGTTTAGAAGCGGGTCTTACTTCCACAGATACGCAGTATTTT.

The chain is built from TRBV7-9 and TRBJ2-4, with 9 bases fitting TRBD2. Germline CDR1 reads SEHNR; CDR2 reads FQNEAQ (reference sequence). The J segment lost 1 base and the V segment lost 4 bases, leaving 2 bases of the junction unmatched. The CDR3 consists of 15 residues. This CDR3 reads CASSSGTSAKNIQYF. As DNA, the CDR3 is TGTGCCAGCAGCTCCGGGACTAGCGCCAAAAACATTCAGTACTTC.

The gene calls are TRBV4-1 and TRBJ2-2; 10 bases fit TRBD2. V gave up 4 bases and J gave up 5 bases; unmatched junction bases: 13. Germline assignment: CDR1 MGHRA and CDR2 YSYEKL. This CDR3 is built from 18 residues. CDR3 in DNA: TGCGCCAGCAGCCTCAGGACTAGCGGCGTCCTCACGACCGGGGAGCTGTTTTTT. It codes for CASSLRTSGVLTTGELFF.